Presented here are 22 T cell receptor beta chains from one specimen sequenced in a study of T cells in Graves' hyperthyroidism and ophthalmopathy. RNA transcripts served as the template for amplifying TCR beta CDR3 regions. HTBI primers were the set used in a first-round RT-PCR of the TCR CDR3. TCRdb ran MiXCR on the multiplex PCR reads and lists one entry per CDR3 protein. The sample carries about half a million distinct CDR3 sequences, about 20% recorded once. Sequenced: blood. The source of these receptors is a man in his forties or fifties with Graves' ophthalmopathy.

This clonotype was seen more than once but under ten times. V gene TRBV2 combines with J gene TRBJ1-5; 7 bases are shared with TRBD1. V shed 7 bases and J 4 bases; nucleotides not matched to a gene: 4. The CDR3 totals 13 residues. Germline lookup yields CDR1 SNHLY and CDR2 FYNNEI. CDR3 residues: CASNRGTNQPQHF. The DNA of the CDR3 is TGTGCCAGCAACAGGGGTACTAATCAGCCCCAGCATTTT.

The chain's CDR3 is CASSPRTGMNTEAFF. CDR3 DNA: TGTGCCAGTAGTCCCCGGACAGGGATGAACACTGAAGCTTTCTTT. This chain uses TRBV19 with TRBJ1-1, with 8 nucleotides matching TRBD1. J lost 0 bases, V lost 5 bases, and 5 bases had no gene match. Germline V gives CDR1 LNHDA, CDR2 SQIVND (reference sequence). The CDR3 has 15 residues.

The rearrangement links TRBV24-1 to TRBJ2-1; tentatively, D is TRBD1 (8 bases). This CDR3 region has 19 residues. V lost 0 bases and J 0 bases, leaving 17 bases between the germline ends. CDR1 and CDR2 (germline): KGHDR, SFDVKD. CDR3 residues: CATSDLPGQGLNSYNEQFF. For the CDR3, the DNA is TGTGCCACCAGTGATTTGCCCGGACAGGGACTAAACTCCTACAATGAGCAGTTCTTC.

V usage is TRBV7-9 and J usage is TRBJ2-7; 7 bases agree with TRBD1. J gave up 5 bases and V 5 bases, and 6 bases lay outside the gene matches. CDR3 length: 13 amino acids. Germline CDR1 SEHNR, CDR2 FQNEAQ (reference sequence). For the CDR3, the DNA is TGTGCCAGCAGCCGTAGACAGGGTCACGAGCAGTACTTC. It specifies CASSRRQGHEQYF.

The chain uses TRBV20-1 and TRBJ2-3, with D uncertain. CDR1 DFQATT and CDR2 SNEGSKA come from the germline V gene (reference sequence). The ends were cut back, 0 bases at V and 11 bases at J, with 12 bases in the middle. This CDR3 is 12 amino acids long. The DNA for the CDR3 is TGCAGTGCTAGAGATGCTCGGTTGAGGCAGTATTTT. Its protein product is CSARDARLRQYF.

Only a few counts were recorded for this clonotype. CDR3 nucleotide sequence: TGTGCCAGCAGTTTCGGGAAGTCATATGGCTACACCTTC. Translating it yields CASSFGKSYGYTF. The chain combines TRBV12-3 or TRBV12-4 with TRBJ1-2, with D uncertain. V lost 3 bases and J lost 5, with 10 bases in between. The CDR3 loop spans 13 amino acids.

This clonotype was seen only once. The CDR3 is CASSSPGGRANEQFF. Here the CDR3 DNA reads TGTGCCAGCAGCTCACCGGGGGGAAGGGCCAATGAGCAGTTCTTC. The genes are TRBV7-3 and TRBJ2-1, with TRBD2 matching 7 bases. Germline CDR1 and CDR2: SGHTA and FQGTGA. Trimming removed 4 bases from V and 6 bases from J; junction bases left unmatched: 9. This CDR3 has 15 residues.

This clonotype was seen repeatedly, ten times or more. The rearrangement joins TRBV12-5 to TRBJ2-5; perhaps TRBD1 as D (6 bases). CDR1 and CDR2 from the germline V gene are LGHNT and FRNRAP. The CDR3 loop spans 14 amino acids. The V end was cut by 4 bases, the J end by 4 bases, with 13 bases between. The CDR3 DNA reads TGTGCTAGTGGTTCAGACAGGTTCGGAGAGACCCAGTACTTC. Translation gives CASGSDRFGETQYF.

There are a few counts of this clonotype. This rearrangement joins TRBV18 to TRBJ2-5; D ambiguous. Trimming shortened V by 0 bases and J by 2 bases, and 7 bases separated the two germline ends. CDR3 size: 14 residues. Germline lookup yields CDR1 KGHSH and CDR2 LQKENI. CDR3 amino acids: CASSPPNEQETQYF. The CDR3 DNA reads TGTGCCAGCTCACCACCGAACGAGCAAGAGACCCAGTACTTC.

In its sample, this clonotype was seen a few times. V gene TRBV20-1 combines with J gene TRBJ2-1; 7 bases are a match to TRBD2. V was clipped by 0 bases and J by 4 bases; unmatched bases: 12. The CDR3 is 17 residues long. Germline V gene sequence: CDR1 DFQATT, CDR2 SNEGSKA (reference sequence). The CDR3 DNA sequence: TGCAGTGCTAGAGATGGGGGGGGACCCGCGCGTTACAATGAGCAGTTCTTC. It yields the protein CSARDGGGPARYNEQFF.

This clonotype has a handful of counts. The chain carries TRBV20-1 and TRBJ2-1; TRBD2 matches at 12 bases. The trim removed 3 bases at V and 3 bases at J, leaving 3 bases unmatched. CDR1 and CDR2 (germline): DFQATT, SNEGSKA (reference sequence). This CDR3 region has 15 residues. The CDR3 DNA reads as TGCAGTGCTAGGCTAGCGGGAGGGGTCTACAATGAGCAGTTCTTC. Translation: CSARLAGGVYNEQFF.

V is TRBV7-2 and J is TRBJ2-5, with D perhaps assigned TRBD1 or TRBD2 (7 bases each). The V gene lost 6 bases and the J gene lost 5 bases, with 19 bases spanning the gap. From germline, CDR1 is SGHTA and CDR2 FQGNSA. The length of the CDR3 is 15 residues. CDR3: CASRASGGGRETQYF. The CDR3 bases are TGTGCCAGCAGGGCCTCAGGGGGAGGGAGGGAGACCCAGTACTTC.

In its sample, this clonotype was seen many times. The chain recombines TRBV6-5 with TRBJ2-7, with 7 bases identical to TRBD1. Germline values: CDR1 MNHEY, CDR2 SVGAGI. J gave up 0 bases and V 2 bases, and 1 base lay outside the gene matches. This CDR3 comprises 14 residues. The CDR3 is CASSYTGVSYEQYF. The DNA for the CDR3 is TGTGCCAGCAGTTACACAGGGGTCTCCTACGAGCAGTACTTC.

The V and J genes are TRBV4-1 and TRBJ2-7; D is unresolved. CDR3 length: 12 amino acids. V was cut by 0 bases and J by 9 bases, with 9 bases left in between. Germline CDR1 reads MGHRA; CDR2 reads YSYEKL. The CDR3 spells CASSQERSSQYF. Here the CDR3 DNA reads TGCGCCAGCAGCCAAGAAAGGTCCTCGCAGTACTTC.

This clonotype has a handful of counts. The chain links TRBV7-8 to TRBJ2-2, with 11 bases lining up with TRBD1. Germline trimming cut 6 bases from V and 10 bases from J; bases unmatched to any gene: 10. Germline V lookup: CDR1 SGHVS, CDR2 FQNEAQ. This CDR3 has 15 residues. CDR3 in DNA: TGTGCCAGCAGACCCGGGACAGGGGGGGCCGAGGAGCTGTTTTTT. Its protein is CASRPGTGGAEELFF.

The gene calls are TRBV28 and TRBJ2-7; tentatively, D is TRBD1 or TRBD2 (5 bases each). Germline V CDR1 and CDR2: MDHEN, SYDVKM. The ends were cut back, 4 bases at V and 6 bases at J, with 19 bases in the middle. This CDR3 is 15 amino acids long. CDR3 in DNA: TGTGCCAGCAGTTCACCAGGCGTACGGGACGGCGAGCAGTACTTC. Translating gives CASSSPGVRDGEQYF.

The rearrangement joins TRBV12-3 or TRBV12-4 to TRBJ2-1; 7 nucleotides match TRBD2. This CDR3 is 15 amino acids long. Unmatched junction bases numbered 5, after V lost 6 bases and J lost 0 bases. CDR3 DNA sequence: TGTGCCAGCAGCCTACTAGCGTTCTCCTACAATGAGCAGTTCTTC. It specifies CASSLLAFSYNEQFF.

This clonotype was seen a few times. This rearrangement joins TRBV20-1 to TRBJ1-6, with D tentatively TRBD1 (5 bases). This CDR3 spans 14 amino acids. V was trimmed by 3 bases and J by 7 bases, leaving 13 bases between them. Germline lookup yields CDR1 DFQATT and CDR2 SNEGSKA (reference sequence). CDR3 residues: CSASGQGQNSPLHF. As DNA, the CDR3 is TGCAGTGCTAGCGGGCAGGGCCAAAATTCACCCCTCCACTTT.

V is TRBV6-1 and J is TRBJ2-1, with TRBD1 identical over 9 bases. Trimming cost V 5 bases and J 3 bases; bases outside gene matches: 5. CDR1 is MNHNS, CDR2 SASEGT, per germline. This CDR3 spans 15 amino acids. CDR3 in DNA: TGTGCCAGCAGTCCGACAGGGGGTGTCTACAATGAGCAGTTCTTC. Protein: CASSPTGGVYNEQFF.

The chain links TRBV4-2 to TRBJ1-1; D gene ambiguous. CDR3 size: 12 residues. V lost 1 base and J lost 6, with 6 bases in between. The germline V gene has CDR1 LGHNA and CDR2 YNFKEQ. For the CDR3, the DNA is TGTGCCAGCAGCCAAGGTTCTTCTGAAGCTTTCTTT. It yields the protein CASSQGSSEAFF.

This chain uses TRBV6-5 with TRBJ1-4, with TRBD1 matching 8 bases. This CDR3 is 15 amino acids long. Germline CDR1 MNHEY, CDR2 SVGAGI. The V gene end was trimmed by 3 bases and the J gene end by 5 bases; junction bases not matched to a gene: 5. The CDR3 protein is CASSYRQGLNEKLFF. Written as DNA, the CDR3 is TGTGCCAGCAGTTATCGACAGGGGTTAAATGAAAAACTGTTTTTT.

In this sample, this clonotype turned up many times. CDR3 coding DNA: TGCGCCAGCAGCTCCTGGACGGAACAGAACACTGAAGCTTTCTTT. Translating it yields CASSSWTEQNTEAFF. The chain is built from TRBV5-1 and TRBJ1-1; D gene uncertain. CDR1 is SGHRS, CDR2 YFSETQ, per germline. The CDR3 spans 15 residues. V was shortened by 3 bases and J by 1 base, with 13 bases between the two germline ends.